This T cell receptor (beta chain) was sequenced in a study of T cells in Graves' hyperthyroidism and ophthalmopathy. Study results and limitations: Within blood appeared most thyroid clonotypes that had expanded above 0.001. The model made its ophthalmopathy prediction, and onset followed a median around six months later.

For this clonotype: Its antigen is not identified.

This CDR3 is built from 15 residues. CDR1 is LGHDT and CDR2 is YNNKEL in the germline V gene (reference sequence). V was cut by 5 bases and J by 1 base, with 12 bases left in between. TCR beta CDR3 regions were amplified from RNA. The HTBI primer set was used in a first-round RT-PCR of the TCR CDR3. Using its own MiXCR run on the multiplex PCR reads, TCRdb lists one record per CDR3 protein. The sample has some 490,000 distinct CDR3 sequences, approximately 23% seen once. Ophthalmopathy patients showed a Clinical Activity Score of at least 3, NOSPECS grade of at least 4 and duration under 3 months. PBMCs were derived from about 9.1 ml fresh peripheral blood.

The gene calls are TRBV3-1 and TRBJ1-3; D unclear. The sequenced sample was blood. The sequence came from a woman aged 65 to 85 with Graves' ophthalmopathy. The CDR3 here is CASSSEGISGNTIYF. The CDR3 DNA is TGTGCCAGCAGCTCGGAAGGAATTTCTGGAAACACCATATATTTT.